The present entry profiles one TCR beta chain with its context. This clonotype came up a few times. There is no known antigen for this receptor. No much larger clone exists at a distance of one base, and base qualities are not known. Sequences MNHNS (CDR1) and SASEGT (CDR2) are obtained from the germline V gene. The cysteine opens and the phenylalanine closes a CDR3 of 14 amino acids. Of all the DNA, just the CDR3 is kept, 42 bases in frame from base 1. V has 7 bases trimmed and J has 6 bases trimmed; junction bases matching no gene number 7. Preparation of the library involved RT-PCR. The sequencing machine was a NextSeq 550. TCRdb handled the public reads itself, with Q25 trimming in fastp and clone calling in MiXCR, and kept productive beta chains. CDR3 protein duplicates are merged, each entry listing the most common genes and DNA. The sample table lists a few hundred thousand distinct CDR3 sequences, around two fifths of them with a count of one. Roughly 12% of the sample belongs to the ten largest clones.

This sample was included in a study of patients and donors after allogeneic stem cell transplantation (TCRdb year 2020). This TCR was sampled from a human donor who was either an allogeneic HSCT recipient or a stem cell or donor lymphocyte infusion donor (not recorded which). It is not recorded whose cells these are; they may come from a transplant donor. Sequencing was carried out using blood, either unsorted or a sorted T cell fraction (not recorded which). In this chain, TRBV6-1 is recombined with TRBJ1-1; 11 middle bases align to TRBD1. The nucleotides are TGTGCCAGCACCTCGGGACAGGGGGACCCTGAAGCTTTCTTT. This sequence encodes CASTSGQGDPEAFF.